The rows below give T cell receptor beta chains drawn from one sample of a study of post-analysis software for immune sequencing data. TCRdb re-analysed the PCR reads in MiXCR, keeping a single row per CDR3 protein. The sample lists hundreds of thousands of distinct CDR3 sequences, roughly 50% occurring once. The source material was blood. Receptors originate from a girl aged 5-17 years with multiple sclerosis. CDR3s include the opening cysteine and the closing phenylalanine or tryptophan. The order of the fields is J gene, D gene, V gene, clone size, CDR3 protein, CDR3 DNA. The D gene is left open where the match is weak. Size is stated for part of the rows, as once, few or many counts, or as a class when the clone is expanded.

j_gene: TRBJ2-3
d_gene: -
v_gene: TRBV7-9
abundance: -
CDR3aa: CASSLADYPRDTQYF
CDR3nt: TGTGCCAGCAGCTTAGCGGACTACCCTAGGGATACGCAGTATTTT

j_gene: TRBJ2-5
d_gene: TRBD2
v_gene: TRBV7-6
abundance: -
CDR3aa: CASSLVGLAGAETQYF
CDR3nt: TGTGCCAGCAGCTTAGTGGGACTAGCGGGGGCAGAGACCCAGTACTTC

j_gene: TRBJ1-2
d_gene: -
v_gene: TRBV20-1
abundance: few
CDR3aa: CSAGYRDYGYTF
CDR3nt: TGCAGTGCCGGATACAGAGACTATGGCTACACCTTC

j_gene: TRBJ2-3
d_gene: -
v_gene: TRBV5-1
abundance: -
CDR3aa: CASSFWGTDTQYF
CDR3nt: TGCGCCAGCAGCTTTTGGGGCACAGATACGCAGTATTTT

j_gene: TRBJ2-7
d_gene: -
v_gene: TRBV5-1
abundance: -
CDR3aa: CASSLDLIYEQYF
CDR3nt: TGCGCCAGCAGCCTGGACCTTATCTACGAGCAGTACTTC

j_gene: TRBJ2-1
d_gene: TRBD2
v_gene: TRBV29-1
abundance: few
CDR3aa: CSGKGGREGYNEQFF
CDR3nt: TGCAGCGGAAAAGGGGGGCGGGAGGGTTACAATGAGCAGTTCTTC

j_gene: TRBJ2-1
d_gene: TRBD2
v_gene: TRBV7-6
abundance: -
CDR3aa: CASSPGTSGAWEQFF
CDR3nt: TGTGCCAGCAGCCCCGGGACTAGCGGGGCCTGGGAGCAGTTCTTC

j_gene: TRBJ2-7
d_gene: -
v_gene: TRBV5-1
abundance: -
CDR3aa: CASSLGQGPHSYEQYF
CDR3nt: TGCGCCAGCAGCTTGGGCCAGGGGCCTCACTCCTACGAGCAGTACTTC

j_gene: TRBJ1-6
d_gene: TRBD1
v_gene: TRBV5-1
abundance: -
CDR3aa: CASSLEGQGSSPLHF
CDR3nt: TGCGCCAGCAGCTTGGAGGGACAGGGAAGTTCACCCCTCCACTTT

j_gene: TRBJ1-5
d_gene: -
v_gene: TRBV7-2
abundance: once
CDR3aa: CASSSTGTSGQPQHF
CDR3nt: TGTGCCAGCAGCTCTACCGGGACGAGTGGTCAGCCCCAGCATTTT

j_gene: TRBJ1-5
d_gene: -
v_gene: TRBV20-1
abundance: few
CDR3aa: CSARDNQVRNQPQHF
CDR3nt: TGCAGTGCTAGAGATAATCAAGTTCGCAATCAGCCCCAGCATTTT

j_gene: TRBJ2-7
d_gene: TRBD1
v_gene: TRBV20-1
abundance: -
CDR3aa: CSASPGQEAWEQYF
CDR3nt: TGCAGTGCCTCGCCGGGACAGGAGGCCTGGGAGCAGTACTTC

j_gene: TRBJ1-1
d_gene: TRBD1
v_gene: TRBV5-1
abundance: few
CDR3aa: CASSSGTGGGNTEAFF
CDR3nt: TGCGCCAGCAGCTCCGGGACAGGGGGCGGGAACACTGAAGCTTTCTTT

j_gene: TRBJ2-7
d_gene: -
v_gene: TRBV7-9
abundance: -
CDR3aa: CASTPLGTDGYLYEQYF
CDR3nt: TGTGCCAGCACCCCCTTGGGAACAGACGGATACCTCTACGAGCAGTACTTC

j_gene: TRBJ2-2
d_gene: -
v_gene: TRBV7-7
abundance: -
CDR3aa: CASSLRSYGGELFF
CDR3nt: TGTGCCAGCAGCTTAAGGTCCTACGGGGGGGAGCTGTTTTTT

j_gene: TRBJ2-7
d_gene: TRBD2
v_gene: TRBV29-1
abundance: -
CDR3aa: CSVEDTGTSGYEQYF
CDR3nt: TGCAGCGTTGAAGATACCGGAACTAGCGGCTACGAGCAGTACTTC

j_gene: TRBJ1-1
d_gene: -
v_gene: TRBV28
abundance: -
CDR3aa: CASSLVAPVNTEAFF
CDR3nt: TGTGCCAGCAGTTTAGTCGCCCCCGTGAACACTGAAGCTTTCTTT

j_gene: TRBJ2-1
d_gene: TRBD2
v_gene: TRBV18
abundance: -
CDR3aa: CASSPAGLAGGPWDEQFF
CDR3nt: TGTGCCAGCTCACCAGCCGGACTAGCGGGAGGGCCCTGGGATGAGCAGTTCTTC

j_gene: TRBJ2-1
d_gene: TRBD2
v_gene: TRBV20-1
abundance: -
CDR3aa: CSAMVRGVSYNEQFF
CDR3nt: TGCAGTGCTATGGTACGGGGGGTTTCCTACAATGAGCAGTTCTTC

j_gene: TRBJ2-3
d_gene: -
v_gene: TRBV29-1
abundance: -
CDR3aa: CSVGVLSTDTQYF
CDR3nt: TGCAGCGTTGGAGTCCTTAGCACAGATACGCAGTATTTT

j_gene: TRBJ2-4
d_gene: -
v_gene: TRBV12-3/TRBV12-4
abundance: -
CDR3aa: CASRSLGEHQNIQYF
CDR3nt: TGTGCCAGCAGAAGTCTAGGGGAGCACCAAAACATTCAGTACTTC

j_gene: TRBJ2-1
d_gene: TRBD2
v_gene: TRBV7-9
abundance: -
CDR3aa: CASSLWGGTSGNNEQFF
CDR3nt: TGTGCCAGCAGCTTATGGGGGGGGACTAGCGGAAACAATGAGCAGTTCTTC

j_gene: TRBJ2-5
d_gene: -
v_gene: TRBV5-1
abundance: -
CDR3aa: CASSLGGAVKTQYF
CDR3nt: TGCGCCAGCAGCTTGGGGGGGGCTGTGAAGACCCAGTACTTC

j_gene: TRBJ1-2
d_gene: TRBD1
v_gene: TRBV5-1
abundance: few
CDR3aa: CASSNQGQGDHYGYTF
CDR3nt: TGCGCCAGCAGCAACCAAGGACAGGGGGATCACTATGGCTACACCTTC

j_gene: TRBJ2-1
d_gene: -
v_gene: TRBV5-1
abundance: -
CDR3aa: CAGSLTAKAYNEQFF
CDR3nt: TGCGCCGGCAGCTTGACAGCGAAGGCCTACAATGAGCAGTTCTTC

j_gene: TRBJ2-1
d_gene: -
v_gene: TRBV5-1
abundance: -
CDR3aa: CASSLDPGVYDEQFF
CDR3nt: TGCGCCAGCAGCTTGGACCCGGGGGTGTACGATGAGCAGTTCTTC

j_gene: TRBJ2-2
d_gene: -
v_gene: TRBV5-1
abundance: once
CDR3aa: CASVAGTTGELFF
CDR3nt: TGCGCCAGCGTCGCCGGGACCACCGGGGAGCTGTTTTTT

j_gene: TRBJ2-7
d_gene: TRBD2
v_gene: TRBV7-8
abundance: -
CDR3aa: CASSSWTSLTYEQYF
CDR3nt: TGTGCCAGCAGCTCCTGGACTAGCTTAACCTACGAGCAGTACTTC

j_gene: TRBJ2-1
d_gene: TRBD2
v_gene: TRBV20-1
abundance: -
CDR3aa: CSASVAGGPSNEQFF
CDR3nt: TGCAGTGCTAGTGTAGCGGGAGGGCCTTCCAATGAGCAGTTCTTC

j_gene: TRBJ2-2
d_gene: TRBD1
v_gene: TRBV7-9
abundance: -
CDR3aa: CASSFGQGRMAGELFF
CDR3nt: TGTGCCAGCAGCTTCGGACAGGGGCGTATGGCCGGGGAGCTGTTTTTT

j_gene: TRBJ2-5
d_gene: -
v_gene: TRBV12-3/TRBV12-4
abundance: -
CDR3aa: CASSLGDEETQYF
CDR3nt: TGTGCCAGCAGCCTAGGGGACGAAGAGACCCAGTACTTC

j_gene: TRBJ2-1
d_gene: TRBD1
v_gene: TRBV12-3/TRBV12-4
abundance: -
CDR3aa: CASSPYRTGENEQFF
CDR3nt: TGTGCCAGCAGTCCGTATAGGACAGGGGAGAATGAGCAGTTCTTC

j_gene: TRBJ2-1
d_gene: TRBD1
v_gene: TRBV5-1
abundance: -
CDR3aa: CASSSRQGGRGEQFF
CDR3nt: TGCGCCAGCAGCTCCCGACAGGGGGGTAGAGGTGAGCAGTTCTTC

j_gene: TRBJ2-3
d_gene: -
v_gene: TRBV27
abundance: -
CDR3aa: CASRAVGLTSTDTQYF
CDR3nt: TGTGCCAGCAGGGCCGTGGGCCTAACTAGCACAGATACGCAGTATTTT

j_gene: TRBJ2-5
d_gene: -
v_gene: TRBV7-9
abundance: -
CDR3aa: CASSPSPMTQYF
CDR3nt: TGTGCCAGCAGCCCCAGCCCAATGACCCAGTACTTC

j_gene: TRBJ2-1
d_gene: -
v_gene: TRBV20-1
abundance: -
CDR3aa: CSARDQDWQFF
CDR3nt: TGCAGTGCTAGAGATCAGGACTGGCAGTTCTTC

j_gene: TRBJ2-5
d_gene: TRBD1
v_gene: TRBV6-5
abundance: -
CDR3aa: CASKRPRQGKETQYF
CDR3nt: TGTGCCAGCAAACGCCCTCGACAGGGAAAAGAGACCCAGTACTTC

j_gene: TRBJ2-5
d_gene: -
v_gene: TRBV2
abundance: few
CDR3aa: CASSELGTPGETQYF
CDR3nt: TGTGCCAGCAGTGAACTCGGGACGCCCGGGGAGACCCAGTACTTC

j_gene: TRBJ2-7
d_gene: TRBD2
v_gene: TRBV5-1
abundance: few
CDR3aa: CASSLELAADYEQYF
CDR3nt: TGCGCCAGCAGCTTGGAGCTAGCGGCGGACTACGAGCAGTACTTC

j_gene: TRBJ1-1
d_gene: -
v_gene: TRBV5-5
abundance: once
CDR3aa: CASSHRGGGNTEAFF
CDR3nt: TGTGCCAGCAGCCACCGGGGCGGAGGAAACACTGAAGCTTTCTTT

j_gene: TRBJ2-7
d_gene: -
v_gene: TRBV7-8
abundance: -
CDR3aa: CASSLGTVFYEQYF
CDR3nt: TGTGCCAGCAGCTTAGGGACGGTATTTTACGAGCAGTACTTC

j_gene: TRBJ2-2
d_gene: TRBD2
v_gene: TRBV15
abundance: -
CDR3aa: CATSGQASGRSGELFF
CDR3nt: TGTGCCACCAGCGGACAGGCTAGCGGGAGATCCGGGGAGCTGTTTTTT

j_gene: TRBJ2-5
d_gene: TRBD2
v_gene: TRBV29-1
abundance: -
CDR3aa: CSVEGEGGETQYF
CDR3nt: TGCAGCGTTGAGGGGGAGGGCGGAGAGACCCAGTACTTC

j_gene: TRBJ2-5
d_gene: TRBD2
v_gene: TRBV20-1
abundance: -
CDR3aa: CSAREFGGGRETQYF
CDR3nt: TGCAGTGCTAGGGAGTTTGGCGGGGGGCGAGAGACCCAGTACTTC

j_gene: TRBJ2-4
d_gene: -
v_gene: TRBV5-1
abundance: few
CDR3aa: CASSSVSQGEGEQYF
CDR3nt: TGCGCCAGCAGCTCCGTATCACAGGGGGAGGGAGAGCAGTACTTC

j_gene: TRBJ1-2
d_gene: -
v_gene: TRBV10-3
abundance: -
CDR3aa: CAIQITGEGYGYTF
CDR3nt: TGTGCCATACAAATAACAGGCGAAGGCTATGGCTACACCTTC

j_gene: TRBJ1-2
d_gene: -
v_gene: TRBV6-5
abundance: -
CDR3aa: CASSYHKQGNYGYTF
CDR3nt: TGTGCCAGCAGTTACCACAAACAGGGAAACTATGGCTACACCTTC

j_gene: TRBJ1-6
d_gene: -
v_gene: TRBV20-1
abundance: few
CDR3aa: CSASLGQPSSYNSPLHF
CDR3nt: TGCAGTGCTAGTCTCGGACAGCCGAGCTCCTATAATTCACCCCTCCACTTT

j_gene: TRBJ2-7
d_gene: TRBD2
v_gene: TRBV4-1
abundance: -
CDR3aa: CASSQVTSGGHEQYF
CDR3nt: TGCGCCAGCAGCCAAGTAACTAGCGGGGGCCACGAGCAGTACTTC

j_gene: TRBJ2-7
d_gene: -
v_gene: TRBV7-6
abundance: -
CDR3aa: CASSLANDEQYF
CDR3nt: TGTGCCAGCAGCTTAGCGAACGATGAGCAGTACTTC